This T cell receptor beta chain was profiled in a study of Ad26.COV2.S vaccination and SARS-CoV-2 variants. Findings of the study overall: Substantial breadth in spike-specific CD8+ and CD4+ T cell responses was reportedly seen after vaccination. TCR breadth and depth estimates may have understated total T cell responses.

Using immunoSEQ multiplex PCR, the repertoire was profiled, and TCRdb retains in-frame clones only, with some absent. The table shows over 85,000 clones, with over 70% occurring only once. As to this clone: Antigen unknown.

This CDR3 is 15 amino acids long. Germline V lookup: CDR1 MNHEY, CDR2 SVGAGI. V lost 6 bases, J lost 4 bases, and 18 bases lay in between. The rearrangement joins TRBV6-5 to TRBJ1-2, with D possibly matching TRBD1 (6 bases). The clonotype was recovered from a human donor who had recovered from COVID-19. Sequencing was performed on peripheral blood, taken after recovery from COVID-19. The CDR3 DNA is TGTGCCAGCAGCCCCCCCCCAGGGGATTTCTATGGCTACACCTTC. This encodes CASSPPPGDFYGYTF.